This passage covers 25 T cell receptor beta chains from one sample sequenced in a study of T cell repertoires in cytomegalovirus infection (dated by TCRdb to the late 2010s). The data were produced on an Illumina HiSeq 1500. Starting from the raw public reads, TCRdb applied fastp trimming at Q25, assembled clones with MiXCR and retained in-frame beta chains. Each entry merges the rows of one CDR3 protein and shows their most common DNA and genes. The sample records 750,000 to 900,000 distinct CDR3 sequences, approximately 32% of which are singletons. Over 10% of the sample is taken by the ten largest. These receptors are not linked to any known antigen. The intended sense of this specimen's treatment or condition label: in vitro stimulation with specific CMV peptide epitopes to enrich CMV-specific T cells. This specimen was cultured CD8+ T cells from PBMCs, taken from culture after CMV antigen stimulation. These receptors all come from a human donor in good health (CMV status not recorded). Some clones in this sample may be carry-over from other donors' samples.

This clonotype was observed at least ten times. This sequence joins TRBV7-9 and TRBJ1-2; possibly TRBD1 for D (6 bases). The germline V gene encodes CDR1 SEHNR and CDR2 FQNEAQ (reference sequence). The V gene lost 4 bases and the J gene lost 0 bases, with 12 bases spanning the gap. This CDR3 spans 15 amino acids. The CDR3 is CASSSDSIANYGYTF. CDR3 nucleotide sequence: TGTGCCAGCAGCTCGGACAGTATCGCTAACTATGGCTACACCTTC.

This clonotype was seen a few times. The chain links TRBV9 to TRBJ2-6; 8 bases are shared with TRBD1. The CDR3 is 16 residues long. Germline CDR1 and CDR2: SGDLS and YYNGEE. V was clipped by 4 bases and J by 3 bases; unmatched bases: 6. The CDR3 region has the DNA TGTGCCAGCAGCCCACCCAGGGGGCGTGGGGCCAACGTCCTGACTTTC. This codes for CASSPPRGRGANVLTF.

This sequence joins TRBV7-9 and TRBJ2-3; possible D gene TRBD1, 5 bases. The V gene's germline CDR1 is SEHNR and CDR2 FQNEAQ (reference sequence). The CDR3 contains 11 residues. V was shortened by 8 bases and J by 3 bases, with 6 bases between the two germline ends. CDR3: CASQGTDTQYF. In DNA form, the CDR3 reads TGTGCCAGCCAGGGAACAGATACGCAGTATTTT.

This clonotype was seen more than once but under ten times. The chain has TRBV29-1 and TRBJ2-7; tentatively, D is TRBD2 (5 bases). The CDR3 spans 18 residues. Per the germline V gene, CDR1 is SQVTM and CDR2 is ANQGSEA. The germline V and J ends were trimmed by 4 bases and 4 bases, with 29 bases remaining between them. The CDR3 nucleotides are TGCAGCGTTGTCCAGGAAAAGGTGGGCACCACGCCGGGGTACGAGCAGTACTTC. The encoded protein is CSVVQEKVGTTPGYEQYF.

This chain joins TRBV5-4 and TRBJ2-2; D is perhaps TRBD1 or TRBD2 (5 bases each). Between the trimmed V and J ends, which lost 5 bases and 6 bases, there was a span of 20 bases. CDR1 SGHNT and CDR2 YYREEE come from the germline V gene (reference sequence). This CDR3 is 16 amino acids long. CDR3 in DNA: TGTGCCAGCAGTCACGACAGCGGATTGGTCGCCGGGGAGCTGTTTTTT. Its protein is CASSHDSGLVAGELFF. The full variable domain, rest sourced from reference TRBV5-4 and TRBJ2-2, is ETGVTQSPTHLIKTRGQQVTLRCSSQSGHNTVSWYQQALGQGPQFIFQYYREEENGRGNFPPRFSGLQFPNYSSELNVNALELDDSALYLCASSHDSGLVAGELFFGEGSRLTVL.

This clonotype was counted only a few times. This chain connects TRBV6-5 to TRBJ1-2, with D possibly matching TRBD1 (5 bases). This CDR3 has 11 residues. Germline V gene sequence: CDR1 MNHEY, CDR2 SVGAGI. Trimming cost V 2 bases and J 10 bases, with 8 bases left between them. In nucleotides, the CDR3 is TGTGCCAGCAGTTACGCAGGGTTCTACACCTTC. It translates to CASSYAGFYTF.

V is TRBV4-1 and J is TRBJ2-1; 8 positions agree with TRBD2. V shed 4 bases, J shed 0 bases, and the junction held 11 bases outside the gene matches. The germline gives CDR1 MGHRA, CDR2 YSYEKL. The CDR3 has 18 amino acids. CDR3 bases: TGCGCCAGCAGCCTCGATTGGAGCGGGGGTTACTCCTACAATGAGCAGTTCTTC. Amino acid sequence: CASSLDWSGGYSYNEQFF.

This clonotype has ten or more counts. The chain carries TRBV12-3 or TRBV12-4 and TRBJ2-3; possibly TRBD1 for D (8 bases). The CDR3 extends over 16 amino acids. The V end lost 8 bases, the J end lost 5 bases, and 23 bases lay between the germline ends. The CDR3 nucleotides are TGTGCCAGCCGCCCGACGGGGGGCAGGGGGCGAGATACGCAGTATTTT. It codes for CASRPTGGRGRDTQYF.

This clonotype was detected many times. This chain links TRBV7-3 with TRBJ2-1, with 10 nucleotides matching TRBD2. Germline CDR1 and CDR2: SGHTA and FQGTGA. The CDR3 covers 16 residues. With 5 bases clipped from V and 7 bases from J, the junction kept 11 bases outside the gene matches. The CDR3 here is CASSLPTSGERNEQFF. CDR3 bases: TGTGCCAGCAGCCTCCCTACTAGCGGGGAACGTAATGAGCAGTTCTTC.

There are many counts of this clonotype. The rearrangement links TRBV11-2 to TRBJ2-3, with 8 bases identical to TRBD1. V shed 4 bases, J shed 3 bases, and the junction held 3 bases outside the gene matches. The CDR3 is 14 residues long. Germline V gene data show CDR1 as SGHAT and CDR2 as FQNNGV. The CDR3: CASSYGQGTDTQYF. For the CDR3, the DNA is TGTGCCAGCAGCTACGGACAGGGAACAGATACGCAGTATTTT.

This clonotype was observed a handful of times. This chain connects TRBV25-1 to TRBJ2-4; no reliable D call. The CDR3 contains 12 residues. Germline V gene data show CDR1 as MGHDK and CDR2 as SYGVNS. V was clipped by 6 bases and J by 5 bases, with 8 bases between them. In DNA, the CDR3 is TGTGCCAGCAGAAATCCCGAAAACATTCAGTACTTC. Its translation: CASRNPENIQYF. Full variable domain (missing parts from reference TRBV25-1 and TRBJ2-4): EADIYQTPRYLVIGTGKKITLECSQTMGHDKMYWYQQDPGMELHLIHYSYGVNSTEKGDLSSESTVSRIRTEHFPLTLESARPSHTSQYLCASRNPENIQYFGAGTRLSVL.

CDR3 coding DNA: TGTGCCAGCAGTACACAACGCGGGGGGGTAAGAGATACGCAGTATTTT. Protein: CASSTQRGGVRDTQYF. The chain uses TRBV28 and TRBJ2-3, with 9 positions matching TRBD2. Germline V gene sequence: CDR1 MDHEN, CDR2 SYDVKM. The CDR3 extends over 16 amino acids. V was clipped by 5 bases and J by 5 bases; unmatched bases: 11.

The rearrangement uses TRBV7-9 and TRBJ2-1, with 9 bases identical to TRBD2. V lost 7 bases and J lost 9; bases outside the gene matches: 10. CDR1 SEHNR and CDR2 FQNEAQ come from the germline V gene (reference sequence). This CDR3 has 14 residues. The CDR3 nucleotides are TGTGCCAGCATCCAGAGGCGGGGGGGCCTTGAGCAGTTCTTC. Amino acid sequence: CASIQRRGGLEQFF. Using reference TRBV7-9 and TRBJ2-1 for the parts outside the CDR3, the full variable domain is DTGVSQNPRHKITKRGQNVTFRCDPISEHNRLYWYRQTLGQGPEFLTYFQNEAQLEKSRLLSDRFSAERPKGSFSTLEIQRTEQGDSAMYLCASIQRRGGLEQFFGPGTRLTVL.

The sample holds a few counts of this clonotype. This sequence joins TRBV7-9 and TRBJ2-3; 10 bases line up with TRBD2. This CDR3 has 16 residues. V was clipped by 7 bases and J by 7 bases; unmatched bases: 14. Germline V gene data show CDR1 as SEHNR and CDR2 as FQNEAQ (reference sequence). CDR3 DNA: TGTGCCAGCACCGCCCCCCCAGCGGGGGGGATAAATACGCAGTATTTT. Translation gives CASTAPPAGGINTQYF.

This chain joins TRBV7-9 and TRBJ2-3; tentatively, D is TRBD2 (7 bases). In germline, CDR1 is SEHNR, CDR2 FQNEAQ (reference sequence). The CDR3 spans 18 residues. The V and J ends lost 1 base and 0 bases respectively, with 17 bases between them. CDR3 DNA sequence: TGTGCCAGCAGCTTAGAGGGGGACTATCAGTCTAGCACAGATACGCAGTATTTT. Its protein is CASSLEGDYQSSTDTQYF.

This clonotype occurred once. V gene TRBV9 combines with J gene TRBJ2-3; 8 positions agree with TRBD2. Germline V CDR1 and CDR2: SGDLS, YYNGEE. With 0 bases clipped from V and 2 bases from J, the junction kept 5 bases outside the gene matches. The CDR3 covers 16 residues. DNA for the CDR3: TGTGCCAGCAGCGTAGAAGGTAGCGGGGCCACAGATACGCAGTATTTT. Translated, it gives CASSVEGSGATDTQYF.

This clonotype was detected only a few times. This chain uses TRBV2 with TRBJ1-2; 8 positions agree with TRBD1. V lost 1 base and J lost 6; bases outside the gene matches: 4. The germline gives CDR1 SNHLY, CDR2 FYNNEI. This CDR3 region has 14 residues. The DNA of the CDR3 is TGTGCCAGCAGTGAAGGGACAGGGTATGATGGCTACACCTTC. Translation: CASSEGTGYDGYTF.

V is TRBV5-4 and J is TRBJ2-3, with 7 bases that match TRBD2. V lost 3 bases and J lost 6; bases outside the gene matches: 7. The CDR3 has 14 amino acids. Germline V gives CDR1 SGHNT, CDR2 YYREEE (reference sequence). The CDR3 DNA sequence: TGTGCCAGCAGCTGGGGCCTGGGGGGGGATACGCAGTATTTT. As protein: CASSWGLGGDTQYF. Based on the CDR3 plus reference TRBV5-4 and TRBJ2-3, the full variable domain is ETGVTQSPTHLIKTRGQQVTLRCSSQSGHNTVSWYQQALGQGPQFIFQYYREEENGRGNFPPRFSGLQFPNYSSELNVNALELDDSALYLCASSWGLGGDTQYFGPGTRLTVL.

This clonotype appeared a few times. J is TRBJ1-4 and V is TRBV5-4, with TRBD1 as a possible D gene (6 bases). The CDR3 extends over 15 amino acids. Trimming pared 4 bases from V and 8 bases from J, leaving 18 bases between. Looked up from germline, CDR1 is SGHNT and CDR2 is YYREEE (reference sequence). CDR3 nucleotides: TGTGCCAGCAGCCCGGGGGGGAGGGGGACCGAAAAACTGTTTTTT. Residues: CASSPGGRGTEKLFF.

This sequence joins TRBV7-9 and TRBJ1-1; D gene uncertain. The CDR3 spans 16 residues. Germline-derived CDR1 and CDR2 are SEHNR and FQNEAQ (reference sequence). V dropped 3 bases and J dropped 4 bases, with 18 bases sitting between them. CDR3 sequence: CASSFEHGVPLTEAFF. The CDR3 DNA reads TGTGCCAGCAGCTTTGAACATGGAGTGCCACTCACTGAAGCTTTCTTT.

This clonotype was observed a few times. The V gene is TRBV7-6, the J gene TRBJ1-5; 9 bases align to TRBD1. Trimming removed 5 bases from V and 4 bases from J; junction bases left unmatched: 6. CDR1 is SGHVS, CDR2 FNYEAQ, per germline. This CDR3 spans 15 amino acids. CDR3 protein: CASSLLGTGNQPQHF. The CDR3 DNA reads TGTGCCAGCAGCCTCCTGGGGACAGGGAATCAGCCCCAGCATTTT. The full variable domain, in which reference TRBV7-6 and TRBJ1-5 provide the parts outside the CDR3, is GAGVSQSPRYKVTKRGQDVALRCDPISGHVSLYWYRQALGQGPEFLTYFNYEAQQDKSGLPNDRFSAERPEGSISTLTIQRTEQRDSAMYRCASSLLGTGNQPQHFGDGTRLSIL.

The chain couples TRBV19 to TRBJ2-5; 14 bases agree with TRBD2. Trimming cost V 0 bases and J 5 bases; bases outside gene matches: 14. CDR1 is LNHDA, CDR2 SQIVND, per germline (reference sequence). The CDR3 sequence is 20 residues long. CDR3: CASSIDTPATSGGAPETQYF. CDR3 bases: TGTGCCAGTAGTATAGATACCCCGGCGACTAGCGGGGGGGCCCCGGAGACCCAGTACTTC.

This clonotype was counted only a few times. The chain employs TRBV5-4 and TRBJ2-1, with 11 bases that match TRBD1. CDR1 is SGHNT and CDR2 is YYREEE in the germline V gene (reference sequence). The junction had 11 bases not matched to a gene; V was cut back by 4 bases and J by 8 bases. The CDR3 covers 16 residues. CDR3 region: CASSPHPGQGADEQFF. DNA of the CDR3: TGTGCCAGCAGCCCGCACCCTGGACAGGGGGCAGATGAGCAGTTCTTC.

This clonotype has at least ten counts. CDR3 amino acids: CASSLGPGGYTEAFF. In DNA form, the CDR3 reads TGTGCCAGCAGCTTAGGTCCTGGGGGCTACACTGAAGCTTTCTTT. The chain carries TRBV7-8 and TRBJ1-1; tentative D call: TRBD1 (6 bases). This CDR3 comprises 15 residues. V was trimmed by 1 base and J by 3 bases, leaving 12 bases between them. Germline V gene sequence: CDR1 SGHVS, CDR2 FQNEAQ. Full variable domain (remainder filled in from reference TRBV7-8 and TRBJ1-1): GAGVSQSPRYKVAKRGQDVALRCDPISGHVSLFWYQQALGQGPEFLTYFQNEAQLDKSGLPSDRFFAERPEGSVSTLKIQRTQQEDSAVYLCASSLGPGGYTEAFFGQGTRLTVV.

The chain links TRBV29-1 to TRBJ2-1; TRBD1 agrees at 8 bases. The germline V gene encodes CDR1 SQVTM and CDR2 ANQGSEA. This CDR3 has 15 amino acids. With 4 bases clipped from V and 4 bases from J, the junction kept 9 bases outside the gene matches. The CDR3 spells CSVAHRQGIYNEQFF. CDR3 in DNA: TGCAGCGTTGCCCATCGACAGGGGATATACAATGAGCAGTTCTTC.